Presented here are 13 T cell receptor beta chains from one specimen sequenced in a study of identical twins. TCRdb itself ran the 5' RACE reads through MiXCR, one entry per CDR3 protein. The sample carries some 250,000 distinct CDR3 sequences, roughly 13% recorded once. The sample also formed part of further work on yellow fever vaccine responses in identical twins.

The sequencing input was memory (CD45RO+) T cells sorted from blood. These receptors all come from a woman aged 18-35 years in good health.

This clonotype has more than one count but fewer than ten. The CDR3 sequence is CASSLGGSEAFF. For the CDR3, the DNA is TGTGCCAGCAGCTTAGGGGGTAGCGAAGCTTTCTTT. V and J are TRBV7-9 and TRBJ1-1; D gene ambiguous. The CDR3 totals 12 residues. From germline, CDR1 is SEHNR and CDR2 FQNEAQ (reference sequence). V lost 1 base and J lost 8, with 8 bases in between.

This clonotype was detected a few times. V gene TRBV5-1 combines with J gene TRBJ2-7, with 7 bases that match TRBD2. This CDR3 is 12 amino acids long. CDR1 and CDR2 (germline): SGHRS, YFSETQ. The ends lost 4 bases at V and 2 bases at J; junction bases unmatched: 0. The CDR3, as DNA: TGCGCCAGCAGCACTAGCGCCTACGAGCAGTACTTC. It yields the protein CASSTSAYEQYF. The whole variable domain, remainder taken from reference TRBV5-1 and TRBJ2-7, is KAGVTQTPRYLIKTRGQQVTLSCSPISGHRSVSWYQQTPGQGLQFLFEYFSETQRNKGNFPGRFSGRQFSNSRSEMNVSTLELGDSALYLCASSTSAYEQYFGPGTRLTVT.

V and J are TRBV7-9 and TRBJ2-3; perhaps TRBD1 as D (6 bases). Germline CDR1 reads SEHNR; CDR2 reads FQNEAQ (reference sequence). The CDR3 covers 16 residues. V was trimmed by 1 base and J by 4 bases, leaving 15 bases between them. The DNA for the CDR3 is TGTGCCAGCAGCTTAGACCTAGGGGGTTCTGCAGATACGCAGTATTTT. Translating gives CASSLDLGGSADTQYF.

This chain uses TRBV21-1 with TRBJ2-5. TRBV21-1 is flagged as a pseudogene. The CDR3 runs 16 residues. The CDR3 protein is CASSKPTLTYQETQYF. The CDR3 DNA follows: TGTGCCAGCAGCAAACCGACTCTCACCTATCAAGAGACCCAGTACTTC.

The chain joins TRBV14 to TRBJ1-3; D unclear. Germline V gives CDR1 SGHDN, CDR2 FVKESK. Deletions cut 2 bases from V and 6 bases from J, with 5 bases between. The CDR3 contains 12 residues. The CDR3 reads CASSQHVNTIYF. The CDR3 DNA reads TGTGCCAGCAGCCAACACGTAAACACCATATATTTT.

There are a few counts of this clonotype. The chain uses TRBV28 and TRBJ1-6, with 9 bases identical to TRBD1. Per germline, CDR1 MDHEN and CDR2 SYDVKM. The CDR3 sequence is 15 residues long. V shed 8 bases, J shed 7 bases, and the junction held 9 bases outside the gene matches. The CDR3 spells CASGPQTGGNSPLHF. CDR3 coding DNA: TGTGCCAGCGGACCCCAGACAGGGGGAAATTCACCCCTCCACTTT.

This clonotype was counted only a few times. The chain links TRBV28 to TRBJ2-6, with D possibly matching TRBD1 (5 bases). The V and J ends lost 8 bases and 0 bases respectively, with 11 bases between them. The CDR3 contains 15 residues. Germline CDR1 MDHEN, CDR2 SYDVKM. CDR3 loop: CASHQGFSGANVLTF. CDR3 bases: TGTGCCAGCCATCAGGGCTTCTCTGGGGCCAACGTCCTGACTTTC.

This clonotype has a count of ten or more. The V call is TRBV10-3, the J call TRBJ2-3; unclear D gene. The CDR3 has 14 residues. Trimming took 6 bases from V and 8 from J, leaving 18 bases between them. The germline gives CDR1 ENHRY, CDR2 SYGVKD. CDR3 loop: CAISDVRTYFTQYF. In nucleotides, the CDR3 is TGTGCCATCAGCGACGTTCGCACGTATTTTACGCAGTATTTT.

CDR3 loop: CASSFGGTTSYEQYF. As DNA, the CDR3 is TGCGCCAGCAGCTTCGGCGGGACGACTTCTTACGAGCAGTACTTC. V gene TRBV5-1 combines with J gene TRBJ2-7, with a weak D call TRBD2 (6 bases). The CDR3 runs to 15 residues. Germline V CDR1 and CDR2: SGHRS, YFSETQ. V shed 2 bases and J shed 4 bases, with 16 bases lying between them.

The sample holds many counts of this clonotype. The rearrangement uses TRBV5-1 and TRBJ2-1; a weak D match, TRBD2 (6 bases). This CDR3 comprises 16 residues. V dropped 1 base and J dropped 6 bases, with 17 bases sitting between them. Germline CDR1 and CDR2: SGHRS and YFSETQ. The CDR3 DNA sequence: TGCGCCAGCAGCTTGTCGGGGCTAGCGTCCGTCAATGAGCAGTTCTTC. This codes for CASSLSGLASVNEQFF.

The chain has TRBV4-2 and TRBJ2-3; TRBD1 is a possible D gene (6 bases). Germline CDR1 and CDR2: LGHNA and YNFKEQ. V shed 1 base and J shed 6 bases, with 11 bases lying between them. The CDR3 runs 14 residues. DNA for the CDR3: TGTGCCAGCAGCCAAGGGGATGACAGGGATACGCAGTATTTT. Its protein product is CASSQGDDRDTQYF.

This chain connects TRBV20-1 to TRBJ1-2; no firm D call. V lost 6 bases to trimming and J lost 2 bases, with 10 bases between them. In germline, CDR1 is DFQATT, CDR2 SNEGSKA (reference sequence). This CDR3 comprises 12 residues. The CDR3 DNA sequence: TGCAGTGCACGCAACCCCAACTATGGCTACACCTTC. Amino acids: CSARNPNYGYTF.

This clonotype was recorded a few times. This sequence joins TRBV6-5 and TRBJ2-1; 10 positions match TRBD2. This CDR3 comprises 18 residues. Germline V gives CDR1 MNHEY, CDR2 SVGAGI. The trim removed 0 bases at V and 4 bases at J, leaving 9 bases unmatched. CDR3 nucleotide sequence: TGTGCCAGCAGTTACTCGAGTCCCAGACTAGCGGGTTACAATGAGCAGTTCTTC. Amino acid sequence: CASSYSSPRLAGYNEQFF.